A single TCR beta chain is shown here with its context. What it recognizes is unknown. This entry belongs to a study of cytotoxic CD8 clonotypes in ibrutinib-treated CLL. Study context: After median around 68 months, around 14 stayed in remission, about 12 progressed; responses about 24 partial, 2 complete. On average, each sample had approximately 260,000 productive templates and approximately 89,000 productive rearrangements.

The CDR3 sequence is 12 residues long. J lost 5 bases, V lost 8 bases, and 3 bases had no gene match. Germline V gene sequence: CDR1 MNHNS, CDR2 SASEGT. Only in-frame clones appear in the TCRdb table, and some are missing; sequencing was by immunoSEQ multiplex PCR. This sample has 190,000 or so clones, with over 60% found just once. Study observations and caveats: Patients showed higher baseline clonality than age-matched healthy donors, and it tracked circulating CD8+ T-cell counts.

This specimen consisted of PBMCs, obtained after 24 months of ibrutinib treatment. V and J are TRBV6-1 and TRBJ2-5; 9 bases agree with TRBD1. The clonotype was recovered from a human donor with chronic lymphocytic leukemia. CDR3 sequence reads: CASLDRGETQYF. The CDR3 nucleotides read TGTGCCAGCCTCGACAGGGGGGAGACCCAGTACTTC.